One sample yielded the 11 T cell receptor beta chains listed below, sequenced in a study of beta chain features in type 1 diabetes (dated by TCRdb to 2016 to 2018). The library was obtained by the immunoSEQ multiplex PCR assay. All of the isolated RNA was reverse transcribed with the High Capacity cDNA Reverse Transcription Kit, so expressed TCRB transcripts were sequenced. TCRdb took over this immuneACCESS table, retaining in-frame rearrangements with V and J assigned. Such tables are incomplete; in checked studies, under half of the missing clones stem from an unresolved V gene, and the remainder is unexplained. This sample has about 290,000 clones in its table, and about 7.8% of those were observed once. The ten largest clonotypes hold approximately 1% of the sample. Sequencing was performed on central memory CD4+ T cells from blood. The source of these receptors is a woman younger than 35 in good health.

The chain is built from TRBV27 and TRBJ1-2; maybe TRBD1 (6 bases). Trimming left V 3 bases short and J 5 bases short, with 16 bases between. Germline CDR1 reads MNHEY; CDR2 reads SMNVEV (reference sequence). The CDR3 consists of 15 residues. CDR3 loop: CASSFLSTGKYGYTF. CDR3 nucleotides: TGTGCCAGCAGTTTCTTGTCCACAGGGAAGTATGGCTACACCTTC.

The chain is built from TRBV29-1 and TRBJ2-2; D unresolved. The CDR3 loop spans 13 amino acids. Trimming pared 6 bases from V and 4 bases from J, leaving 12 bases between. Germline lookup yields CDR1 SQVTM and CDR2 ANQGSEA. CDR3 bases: TGCAGCGTCGCCATCTCGGTCACCGGGGAGCTGTTTTTT. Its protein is CSVAISVTGELFF.

The chain's CDR3 is CATSREKASGDYEQYV. CDR3 nucleotide sequence: TGTGCCACCAGCAGAGAAAAGGCCTCCGGGGATTACGAGCAGTACGTC. The chain uses TRBV15 and TRBJ2-7; TRBD2 might be the D (5 bases). V dropped 0 bases and J dropped 4 bases, with 16 bases sitting between them. This CDR3 has 16 amino acids. The germline V gene has CDR1 LNHNV and CDR2 YYDKDF (reference sequence).

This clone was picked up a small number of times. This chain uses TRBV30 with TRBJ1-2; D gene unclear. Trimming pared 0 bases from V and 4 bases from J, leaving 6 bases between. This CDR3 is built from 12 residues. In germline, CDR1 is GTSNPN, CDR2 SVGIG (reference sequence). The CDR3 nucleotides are TGTGCCTGGAGTGTAATATTCTATGGCTACACCTTC. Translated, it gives CAWSVIFYGYTF.

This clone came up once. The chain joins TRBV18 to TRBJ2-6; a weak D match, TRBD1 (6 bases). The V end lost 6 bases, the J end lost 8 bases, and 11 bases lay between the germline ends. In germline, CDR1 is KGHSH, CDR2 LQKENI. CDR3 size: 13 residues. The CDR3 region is CASSPGTTNVLTF. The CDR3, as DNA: TGTGCCAGCTCCCCCGGGACAACCAACGTCCTGACTTTC.

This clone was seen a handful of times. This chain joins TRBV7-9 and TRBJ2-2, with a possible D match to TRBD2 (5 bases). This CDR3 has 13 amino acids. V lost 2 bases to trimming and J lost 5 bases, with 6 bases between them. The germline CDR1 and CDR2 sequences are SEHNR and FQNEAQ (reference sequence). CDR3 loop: CASSLRETGELFF. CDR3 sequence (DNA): TGTGCCAGCAGCTTACGGGAAACCGGGGAGCTGTTTTTT.

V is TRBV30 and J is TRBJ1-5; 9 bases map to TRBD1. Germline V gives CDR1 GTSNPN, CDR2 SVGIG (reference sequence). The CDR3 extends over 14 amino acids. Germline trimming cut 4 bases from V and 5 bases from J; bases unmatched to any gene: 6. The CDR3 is CAWTIQGAHQPQHF. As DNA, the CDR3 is TGTGCCTGGACAATACAGGGGGCTCATCAGCCCCAGCATTTT. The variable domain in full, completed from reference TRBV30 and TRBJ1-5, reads SQTIHQWPATLVQPVGSPLSLECTVEGTSNPNLYWYRQAAGRGLQLLFYSVGIGQISSEVPQNLSASRPQDRQFILSSKKLLLSDSGFYLCAWTIQGAHQPQHFGDGTRLSIL.

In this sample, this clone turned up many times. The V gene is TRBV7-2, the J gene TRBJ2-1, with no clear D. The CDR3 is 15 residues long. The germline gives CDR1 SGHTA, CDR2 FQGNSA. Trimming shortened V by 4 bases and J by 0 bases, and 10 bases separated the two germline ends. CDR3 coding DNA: TGTGCCAGCAGCTCGACTGCCAGCTCCTACAATGAGCAGTTCTTC. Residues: CASSSTASSYNEQFF.

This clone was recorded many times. CDR3 region: CASTVTGSEEAFF. DNA of the CDR3: TGTGCCAGTACCGTTACAGGGTCGGAGGAAGCTTTCTTT. The chain joins TRBV19 to TRBJ1-1; the D gene is possibly TRBD1 (6 bases). The V and J ends lost 7 bases and 8 bases respectively, with 17 bases between them. The CDR3 is 13 residues long. Looked up from germline, CDR1 is LNHDA and CDR2 is SQIVND (reference sequence).

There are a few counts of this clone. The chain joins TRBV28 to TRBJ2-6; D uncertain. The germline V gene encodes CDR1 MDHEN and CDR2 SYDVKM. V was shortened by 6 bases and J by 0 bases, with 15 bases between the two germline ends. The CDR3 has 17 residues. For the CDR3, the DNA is TGTGCCAGCAGCCACCCGGATTTTCGCTCTGGGGCCAACGTCCTGACTTTC. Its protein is CASSHPDFRSGANVLTF.

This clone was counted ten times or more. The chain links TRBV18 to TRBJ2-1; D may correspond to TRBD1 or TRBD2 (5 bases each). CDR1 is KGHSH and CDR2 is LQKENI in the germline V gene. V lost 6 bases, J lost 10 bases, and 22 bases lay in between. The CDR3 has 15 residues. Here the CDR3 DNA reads TGTGCCAGCTCTCCCACTCGGGAAGGGTCAGGGGAGCAGTTCTTC. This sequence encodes CASSPTREGSGEQFF.